This paragraph covers one T cell receptor beta chain sequence. V trimming: 5 bases; J trimming: 2 bases; junction bases outside the gene matches: 11. Germline CDR1 is SGHAT and CDR2 is FQNNGV. The CDR3 totals 18 residues. The data derive from a study of shared clonotypes between healthy human individuals. As processed by the authors: Junction-only immunoSEQ sequences carried no quality scores, so filtering differed. Data came from immunoSEQ multiplex PCR; TCRdb stores just in-frame clones and leaves some out. That table is the source of V, J and clone size, and D and trimming were worked out from the DNA. The repertoire consists of about 490,000 clones, with 65% to 80% occurring once and the leading ten covering approximately 12%.

Sequencing was done on a sample of PBMCs. The chain links TRBV11-2 to TRBJ2-3, with 12 bases aligning to TRBD2. This TCR came from a woman aged 40 to 50 in good health. Some clones in this sample may be carry-over from other donors' samples. The CDR3 reads CASSPRLAGVTYTDTQYF. For the CDR3, the DNA is TGTGCCAGCAGCCCCCGACTAGCGGGAGTGACTTACACAGATACGCAGTATTTT.